This T cell receptor (beta chain) was recorded in a study of blood T cells in healthy people across ages. The length of the CDR3 is 14 residues. V lost 6 bases and J lost 1, with 11 bases in between. The germline V gene encodes CDR1 SGHTA and CDR2 FQGNSA. For the second PCR, which ran for about 7 to 11 cycles, a sample-barcoded 5' primer and a J-beta primer mix were used. Via MiXCR, TCRdb re-called the 5' RACE reads, giving one row per CDR3 protein. Here the sample spans 1.5 million to 2 million distinct CDR3 sequences, 49% being singletons. Sequencing was performed on blood. The receptor's source is a woman between 35 and 50 years old in good health. The chain uses TRBV7-2 and TRBJ2-3; D is perhaps TRBD1 (6 bases). CDR3 amino acids: CASRLRQGTDTQYF. The CDR3 DNA reads as TGTGCCAGCAGACTTAGACAGGGCACAGATACGCAGTATTTT.